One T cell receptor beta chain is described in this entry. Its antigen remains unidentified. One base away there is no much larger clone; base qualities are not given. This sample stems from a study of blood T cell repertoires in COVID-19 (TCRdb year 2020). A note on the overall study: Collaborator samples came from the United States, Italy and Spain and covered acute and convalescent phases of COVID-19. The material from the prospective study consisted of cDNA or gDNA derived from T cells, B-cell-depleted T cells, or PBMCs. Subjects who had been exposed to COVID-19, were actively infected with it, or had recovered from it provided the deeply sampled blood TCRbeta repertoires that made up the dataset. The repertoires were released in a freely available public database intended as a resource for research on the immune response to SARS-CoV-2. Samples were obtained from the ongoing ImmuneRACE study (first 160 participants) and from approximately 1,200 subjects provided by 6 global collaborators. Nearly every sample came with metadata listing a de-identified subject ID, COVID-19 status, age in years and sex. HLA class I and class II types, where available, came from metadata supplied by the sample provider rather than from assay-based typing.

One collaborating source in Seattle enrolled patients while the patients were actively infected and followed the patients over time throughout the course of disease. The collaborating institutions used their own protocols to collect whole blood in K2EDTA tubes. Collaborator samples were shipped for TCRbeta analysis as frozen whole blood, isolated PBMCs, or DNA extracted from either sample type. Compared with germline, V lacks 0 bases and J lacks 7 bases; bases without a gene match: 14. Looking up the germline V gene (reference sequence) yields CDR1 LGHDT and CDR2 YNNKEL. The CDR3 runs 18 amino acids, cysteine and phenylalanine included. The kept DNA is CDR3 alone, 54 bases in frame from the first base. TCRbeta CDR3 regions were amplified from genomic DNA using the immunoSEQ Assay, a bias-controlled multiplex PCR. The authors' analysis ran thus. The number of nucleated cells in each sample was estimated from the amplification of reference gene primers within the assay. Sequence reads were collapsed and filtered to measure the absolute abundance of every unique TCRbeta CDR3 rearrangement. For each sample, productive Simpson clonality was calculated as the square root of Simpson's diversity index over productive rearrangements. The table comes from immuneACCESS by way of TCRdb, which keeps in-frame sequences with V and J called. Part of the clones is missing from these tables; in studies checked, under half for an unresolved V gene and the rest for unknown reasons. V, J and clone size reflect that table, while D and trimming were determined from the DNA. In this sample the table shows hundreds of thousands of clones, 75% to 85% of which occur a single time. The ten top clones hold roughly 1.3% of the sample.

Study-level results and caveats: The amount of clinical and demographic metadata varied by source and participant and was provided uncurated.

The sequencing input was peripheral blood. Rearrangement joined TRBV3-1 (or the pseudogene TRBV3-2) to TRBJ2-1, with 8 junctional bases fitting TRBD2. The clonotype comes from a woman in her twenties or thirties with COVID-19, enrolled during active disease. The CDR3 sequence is CASSQDLKSGGPRNEQFF. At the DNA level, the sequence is TGTGCCAGCAGCCAAGATCTTAAATCGGGAGGGCCGCGAAATGAGCAGTTCTTC.